The next 20 T cell receptor beta chains were all read from a single sample in a study of blood T cell repertoires in COVID-19. Using immunoSEQ multiplex PCR, the repertoire was profiled, and TCRdb retains in-frame clones only, with some absent. The sample consists of under 50,000 clones, over 85% of them appearing once. The sequencing input was peripheral blood. These receptors came from a man in his sixties with COVID-19, enrolled during active disease.

The chain is built from TRBV6-5 and TRBJ1-3, with TRBD1 matching 7 bases. The V segment lost 6 bases and the J segment 5 bases; nucleotides outside the gene matches: 7. CDR1 is MNHEY, CDR2 SVGAGI, per germline. The CDR3 is made up of 14 amino acids. The CDR3 protein is CASSRRRGRNTIYF. Here the CDR3 DNA reads TGTGCCAGCAGCCGCCGGAGGGGGCGAAACACCATATATTTT.

The V and J genes are TRBV9 and TRBJ2-3; possibly TRBD2 for D (6 bases). V dropped 0 bases and J dropped 0 bases, with 11 bases sitting between them. Per germline, CDR1 SGDLS and CDR2 YYNGEE. The CDR3 extends over 16 amino acids. CDR3 sequence reads: CASSVGAGISTDTQYF. CDR3 sequence (DNA): TGTGCCAGCAGCGTAGGGGCGGGGATAAGCACAGATACGCAGTATTTT.

This sequence joins TRBV7-6 and TRBJ1-1; D is unclear. The CDR3 has 14 residues. Per germline, CDR1 SGHVS and CDR2 FNYEAQ. V lost 5 bases to trimming and J lost 0 bases, with 10 bases between them. The CDR3 here is CASSPSNMNTEAFF. CDR3 DNA: TGTGCCAGCAGCCCTAGCAACATGAACACTGAAGCTTTCTTT.

The CDR3 sequence: CASSEHSRQDTDTQYF. CDR3 coding DNA: TGTGCCAGCAGTGAACATTCTCGACAGGACACAGATACGCAGTATTTT. The chain carries TRBV6-1 and TRBJ2-3, with D possibly matching TRBD1 (6 bases). The CDR3 is 16 amino acids. CDR1 is MNHNS and CDR2 is SASEGT in the germline V gene. Trimming shortened V by 2 bases and J by 2 bases, and 14 bases separated the two germline ends.

This clone was detected only once. This chain links TRBV7-9 with TRBJ2-7; tentatively, D is TRBD1 (6 bases). The V end lost 5 bases, the J end lost 0 bases, and 11 bases lay between the germline ends. Per the germline V gene, CDR1 is SEHNR and CDR2 is FQNEAQ (reference sequence). This CDR3 spans 14 amino acids. Here the CDR3 DNA reads TGTGCCAGCAGCCCGCGGACAGACTCCTACGAGCAGTACTTC. Its protein product is CASSPRTDSYEQYF.

This chain links TRBV19 with TRBJ2-7; TRBD1 agrees at 10 bases. There are 14 residues in the CDR3. V lost 5 bases, J lost 0 bases, and 1 base stayed unmatched. Germline lookup yields CDR1 LNHDA and CDR2 SQIVND (reference sequence). The CDR3 protein is CASSGQGVSYEQYF. The CDR3 DNA follows: TGTGCCAGTAGTGGACAGGGGGTCTCCTACGAGCAGTACTTC.

The chain combines TRBV3-1 (or the pseudogene TRBV3-2) with TRBJ2-7; D is ambiguous. Trimming removed 1 base at V and 6 bases at J, with 13 bases between. Germline V gene lookup returns CDR1 LGHDT and CDR2 YNNKEL (reference sequence). This CDR3 region has 14 residues. The CDR3 sequence is CASSQVVEAGEQYF. Written as DNA, the CDR3 is TGTGCCAGCAGCCAAGTAGTAGAAGCCGGCGAGCAGTACTTC.

The chain combines TRBV19 with TRBJ1-5, with D perhaps matching TRBD1 (5 bases). Per the germline V gene, CDR1 is LNHDA and CDR2 is SQIVND (reference sequence). V was pared by 5 bases and J by 5 bases, with 16 bases between. This CDR3 spans 15 amino acids. The CDR3 loop reads CASSRVGGWDQPQHF. The DNA for the CDR3 is TGTGCCAGTAGTCGCGTCGGGGGGTGGGATCAGCCCCAGCATTTT.

A remark on this clone: Other DNA sequences from this sample encode an identical CDR3 as well. The chain has TRBV30 and TRBJ2-2, with 9 bases that match TRBD2. Germline assignment: CDR1 GTSNPN and CDR2 SVGIG (reference sequence). CDR3 size: 18 residues. V lost 0 bases, J lost 2 bases, and 10 bases stayed unmatched. The CDR3 DNA follows: TGTGCCTGGAGTGTAACTCCTAAGCGGGGGGTAAACACCGGGGAGCTGTTTTTT. Encoded protein: CAWSVTPKRGVNTGELFF.

The V gene is TRBV4-1, the J gene TRBJ1-2; possibly TRBD1 for D (6 bases). Germline-derived CDR1 and CDR2 are MGHRA and YSYEKL. V lost 8 bases to trimming and J lost 3 bases, with 13 bases between them. This CDR3 spans 13 amino acids. DNA for the CDR3: TGCGCCAGCGGGCCGGGGGGCCACTATGGCTACACCTTC. This codes for CASGPGGHYGYTF.

The chain employs TRBV9 and TRBJ2-1; 9 nucleotides agree with TRBD2. CDR1 and CDR2 from the germline V gene are SGDLS and YYNGEE. After removal of 3 bases from V and 4 bases from J, the junction contained 5 bases not matched to a gene. There are 15 residues in the CDR3. CDR3 sequence (DNA): TGTGCCAGCAGCGGTGGCGGGGGGGGTTACAATGAGCAGTTCTTC. The encoded protein is CASSGGGGGYNEQFF.

The V and J genes are TRBV6-5 and TRBJ1-2; D unresolved. CDR1 is MNHEY and CDR2 is SVGAGI in the germline V gene. The CDR3 consists of 14 residues. Trimming took 7 bases from V and 0 from J, leaving 12 bases between them. In DNA, the CDR3 is TGTGCCAGCACCTCTTACGGGGCTAACTATGGCTACACCTTC. Its translation is CASTSYGANYGYTF.

The rearrangement joins TRBV12-5 to TRBJ2-7; TRBD1 matches at 10 bases. V trimming: 1 base; J trimming: 6 bases; junction bases outside the gene matches: 6. This CDR3 is built from 15 residues. Germline V gene lookup returns CDR1 LGHNT and CDR2 FRNRAP. The DNA of the CDR3 is TGTGCTAGTGGTTTGGGGACAGGGGGATTAAGCGAGCAGTACTTC. Translation: CASGLGTGGLSEQYF.

The chain links TRBV4-1 to TRBJ2-3, with D unresolved. The CDR3 length is 16 residues. Trimming left V 1 base short and J 3 bases short, with 14 bases between. Germline-derived CDR1 and CDR2 are MGHRA and YSYEKL. CDR3 loop: CASSQVNLVSTDTQYF. CDR3 sequence (DNA): TGCGCCAGCAGCCAAGTTAATCTAGTCTCTACAGATACGCAGTATTTT.

This clone was detected once. The V gene is TRBV19, the J gene TRBJ2-7; possible D gene TRBD2, 6 bases. The CDR3 contains 15 residues. From germline, CDR1 is LNHDA and CDR2 SQIVND (reference sequence). Trimming shortened V by 1 base and J by 2 bases, and 12 bases separated the two germline ends. CDR3 sequence: CASSIAGGGAYEQYF. In nucleotides, the CDR3 is TGTGCCAGTAGTATAGCTGGCGGCGGGGCCTACGAGCAGTACTTC. The complete variable domain, with remaining parts taken from reference TRBV19 and TRBJ2-7, reads DGGITQSPKYLFRKEGQNVTLSCEQNLNHDAMYWYRQDPGQGLRLIYYSQIVNDFQKGDIAEGYSVSREKKESFPLTVTSAQKNPTAFYLCASSIAGGGAYEQYFGPGTRLTVT.

The rearrangement uses TRBV7-2 and TRBJ2-7; 8 bases agree with TRBD2. J was trimmed by 3 bases and V by 5 bases; bases with no gene match: 6. The CDR3 contains 14 residues. Germline loops: CDR1 SGHTA, CDR2 FQGNSA. CDR3: CASSPRGGIYEQYF. The CDR3 nucleotides read TGTGCCAGCAGCCCCCGCGGGGGGATCTACGAGCAGTACTTC. Based on the CDR3 plus reference TRBV7-2 and TRBJ2-7, the full variable domain is GAGVSQSPSNKVTEKGKDVELRCDPISGHTALYWYRQSLGQGLEFLIYFQGNSAPDKSGLPSDRFSAERTGGSVSTLTIQRTQQEDSAVYLCASSPRGGIYEQYFGPGTRLTVT.

V is TRBV27 and J is TRBJ2-5, with TRBD1 matching 7 bases. The CDR3 loop spans 15 amino acids. Germline lookup yields CDR1 MNHEY and CDR2 SMNVEV (reference sequence). V trimming: 5 bases; J trimming: 5 bases; junction bases outside the gene matches: 11. As DNA, the CDR3 is TGTGCCAGCAGTAAATCGACAGGGTACAGGGAGACCCAGTACTTC. Amino acid sequence: CASSKSTGYRETQYF.

The CDR3 bases are TGTGCCAGCAGCTTCAGGGATTTGTCTAATGAAAAACTGTTTTTT. Translating gives CASSFRDLSNEKLFF. The chain joins TRBV5-6 to TRBJ1-4; weak D call: TRBD1 (5 bases). Germline CDR1 SGHDT, CDR2 YYEEEE. With 2 bases removed from V and 3 bases from J, the gap between germline ends came to 11 bases. CDR3 length equals 15 residues.

The J gene is TRBJ2-2, the V gene TRBV18; no clear D. Germline CDR1 KGHSH, CDR2 LQKENI. The CDR3 consists of 15 residues. V dropped 1 base and J dropped 3 bases, with 9 bases sitting between them. CDR3 amino acids: CASSPRNEDTGELFF. The DNA of the CDR3 is TGTGCCAGCTCACCACGCAATGAGGACACCGGGGAGCTGTTTTTT.

This chain links TRBV5-1 with TRBJ1-6, with 8 bases matching TRBD1. CDR1 is SGHRS and CDR2 is YFSETQ in the germline V gene. The CDR3 spans 17 residues. Trimming took 3 bases from V and 7 from J; bases not matched to a gene: 12. CDR3 nucleotide sequence: TGCGCCAGCAGCTCCAAAAATACAGGGGGGATGAATTCACCCCTCCACTTT. This gives the protein CASSSKNTGGMNSPLHF.